This TCR beta chain was observed in a study of blood T cell repertoires in COVID-19. Across the study: Sources were T cells, B-cell-depleted T cells, or PBMCs; the material itself was cDNA or gDNA.

The CDR3 spans 17 residues. Germline assignment: CDR1 MNHEY and CDR2 SMNVEV (reference sequence). V lost 5 bases to trimming and J lost 7 bases; unmatched junction nucleotides: 13. Data came from immunoSEQ multiplex PCR; TCRdb stores just in-frame clones and leaves some out. Of more than 250,000 clones listed, over 75% were seen once; the top ten hold about 10%. This TCR derives from a young woman who had recovered from COVID-19. The V and J genes are TRBV27 and TRBJ2-2; 10 bases align to TRBD1. Material for sequencing was PBMCs or T cells enriched from blood (not recorded which). CDR3 region: CASSSPGTGVRVGELFF. CDR3 DNA sequence: TGTGCCAGCAGTAGTCCGGGGACAGGGGTACGGGTCGGGGAGCTGTTTTTT.